This T cell receptor (beta chain) was identified during a study of T cells in localized non-small cell lung cancer. TCRdb's copy holds only in-frame clones and misses some; the assay was immunoSEQ multiplex PCR. The sample records about 41,000 clones, 65% to 90% being singletons. Comment on this clone: Antigen: not known.

The CDR3 contains 18 residues. Germline lookup yields CDR1 SGHTA and CDR2 FQGTGA. Losses at the gene ends were 4 bases for V and 0 bases for J; bases not matched to a gene: 9. Study-level points and caveats: Detection in adjacent lung was observed for a median around 55 of the top 100 tumor clones. Sequencing, confined to only one tumor region, leaves heterogeneity possible.

The sequence came from a man aged 40 to 75 with stage II lung adenocarcinoma. The rearrangement uses TRBV7-3 and TRBJ2-5; 12 nucleotides line up with TRBD2. The sequencing used PBMCs, collected before any cancer treatment. The CDR3, as DNA: TGTGCCAGCAGCTCATTGACTAGCGGGGGAACAGACCAAGAGACCCAGTACTTC. Protein product: CASSSLTSGGTDQETQYF.